A single sample gave rise to the 21 T cell receptor beta chains below, sequenced in a study of CD8+ T cells in alopecia areata. Extracted from the samples, RNA was reverse transcribed into cDNA to serve as the sequencing template. The method was immunoSEQ multiplex PCR; TCRdb's version includes in-frame clones alone and lacks a portion of them. The sample records approximately 61,000 clones, around 96% being singletons. Sample: CD8+ T cells sorted from blood, taken at week 0. These receptors originate from a human donor with alopecia areata.

This chain links TRBV19 with TRBJ1-1; the match to TRBD1 covers 7 bases. The V and J ends lost 4 bases and 7 bases, in that order; junction bases with no gene match: 3. From germline, CDR1 is LNHDA and CDR2 SQIVND (reference sequence). The CDR3 sequence is 12 residues long. The CDR3 DNA reads as TGTGCCAGTAGTACTCGGACAGGTGAAGCTTTCTTT. Translating gives CASSTRTGEAFF.

The chain has TRBV7-8 and TRBJ1-1, with D possibly TRBD1 on 5 matching bases. The length of the CDR3 is 15 residues. Germline assignment: CDR1 SGHVS and CDR2 FQNEAQ. V gave up 5 bases and J gave up 4 bases, with 17 bases separating them. The CDR3: CASSGVGGFGTEAFF. DNA of the CDR3: TGTGCCAGCAGCGGGGTGGGGGGTTTCGGCACTGAAGCTTTCTTT.

The CDR3 sequence is CATKTTDTQYF. CDR3 DNA: TGTGCCACCAAGACGACAGATACGCAGTATTTT. V gene TRBV19 combines with J gene TRBJ2-3; no reliable D call. The germline V gene encodes CDR1 LNHDA and CDR2 SQIVND (reference sequence). Between the trimmed V and J ends, which lost 10 bases and 3 bases, there was a span of 8 bases. This CDR3 has 11 residues. The full variable domain, in which reference TRBV19 and TRBJ2-3 provide the parts outside the CDR3, is DGGITQSPKYLFRKEGQNVTLSCEQNLNHDAMYWYRQDPGQGLRLIYYSQIVNDFQKGDIAEGYSVSREKKESFPLTVTSAQKNPTAFYLCATKTTDTQYFGPGTRLTVL.

This chain connects TRBV7-8 to TRBJ1-2; D not certain. Germline V CDR1 and CDR2: SGHVS, FQNEAQ. Trimming shortened V by 1 base and J by 4 bases, and 4 bases separated the two germline ends. There are 12 residues in the CDR3. The CDR3 DNA sequence: TGTGCCAGCAGCTTAGATGTCTATGGCTACACCTTC. Translating gives CASSLDVYGYTF.

This rearrangement joins TRBV29-1 to TRBJ2-2, with D perhaps TRBD1 (5 bases). Germline CDR1 SQVTM, CDR2 ANQGSEA. There are 17 residues in the CDR3. Trimming cost V 5 bases and J 1 base, with 20 bases left between them. CDR3 DNA: TGCAGCGTTCAACACAGGTCCCGAAATCGGAACACCGGGGAGCTGTTTTTT. It translates to CSVQHRSRNRNTGELFF.

Notes on this clone: Additional DNA sequences in this sample encode the identical CDR3. V gene TRBV7-9 combines with J gene TRBJ1-1; D is possibly TRBD1 (5 bases). Germline CDR1 SEHNR, CDR2 FQNEAQ (reference sequence). V lost 3 bases and J 0 bases, leaving 8 bases between the germline ends. The CDR3 spans 14 residues. CDR3 sequence reads: CASSLPGMNTEAFF. CDR3 nucleotides: TGTGCCAGCAGCTTGCCAGGGATGAACACTGAAGCTTTCTTT.

Only one count was recorded for this clone. The V and J genes are TRBV7-6 and TRBJ1-1; D call uncertain. This CDR3 is built from 15 residues. CDR1 is SGHVS and CDR2 is FNYEAQ in the germline V gene. Trimming left V 0 bases short and J 5 bases short, with 13 bases between. CDR3 coding DNA: TGTGCCAGCAGCTTAGCGAGTCCGGGCGGGACTGAAGCTTTCTTT. Its protein product is CASSLASPGGTEAFF. The entire variable domain, with the rest obtained from reference TRBV7-6 and TRBJ1-1, is as follows: GAGVSQSPRYKVTKRGQDVALRCDPISGHVSLYWYRQALGQGPEFLTYFNYEAQQDKSGLPNDRFSAERPEGSISTLTIQRTEQRDSAMYRCASSLASPGGTEAFFGQGTRLTVV.

The chain links TRBV7-2 to TRBJ2-7, with unresolved D. V was trimmed by 1 base and J by 0 bases, leaving 13 bases between them. Germline CDR1 SGHTA, CDR2 FQGNSA. The CDR3 totals 16 residues. The CDR3 is CASSLGVVLPSYEQYF. The CDR3 region has the DNA TGTGCCAGCAGCTTAGGGGTAGTCCTTCCCTCCTACGAGCAGTACTTC.

V is TRBV7-3 and J is TRBJ2-7; D unclear. The CDR3 has 13 residues. Germline V lookup: CDR1 SGHTA, CDR2 FQGTGA. Trimming took 4 bases from V and 7 from J, leaving 14 bases between them. The CDR3: CASSSLDSDEQYF. In DNA, the CDR3 is TGTGCCAGCAGCTCTTTGGATTCGGATGAGCAGTACTTC.

The rearrangement uses TRBV27 and TRBJ2-7; tentatively, D is TRBD1 (5 bases). This CDR3 is built from 17 residues. The germline CDR1 and CDR2 sequences are MNHEY and SMNVEV (reference sequence). V was pared by 2 bases and J by 4 bases, with 21 bases between. CDR3 residues: CASSLTSRAGPHYEQYF. CDR3 DNA sequence: TGTGCCAGCAGTTTAACCTCCCGGGCAGGGCCACATTACGAGCAGTACTTC.

V is TRBV5-6 and J is TRBJ1-1; D is perhaps TRBD1 (5 bases). Germline assignment: CDR1 SGHDT and CDR2 YYEEEE. Trimming cost V 2 bases and J 1 base, with 9 bases left between them. The CDR3 totals 14 residues. The CDR3 here is CASSFRQQNTEAFF. The CDR3, as DNA: TGTGCCAGCAGCTTTCGACAGCAGAACACTGAAGCTTTCTTT.

CDR3 sequence reads: CASTSSLAGGRNEQFF. The CDR3 coding sequence is TGTGCCAGCACCTCTTCCCTAGCGGGGGGGCGGAATGAGCAGTTCTTC. The chain employs TRBV13 and TRBJ2-1, with TRBD2 identical over 12 bases. The germline gives CDR1 PRHDT, CDR2 FYEKMQ (reference sequence). This CDR3 spans 16 amino acids. V lost 7 bases to trimming and J lost 7 bases; unmatched junction nucleotides: 11.

The V gene is TRBV7-2, the J gene TRBJ2-5; tentative D call: TRBD2 (7 bases). The CDR3 spans 15 residues. CDR1 is SGHTA, CDR2 FQGNSA, per germline. With 3 bases removed from V and 1 base from J, the gap between germline ends came to 12 bases. CDR3 loop: CASSFGGPPQETQYF. The CDR3 coding sequence is TGTGCCAGCAGCTTCGGGGGGCCCCCCCAAGAGACCCAGTACTTC.

The chain joins TRBV27 to TRBJ2-4; either TRBD1 or TRBD2 may supply D (6 bases each). Germline loops: CDR1 MNHEY, CDR2 SMNVEV (reference sequence). The CDR3 spans 16 residues. Deletions cut 5 bases from V and 3 bases from J, with 17 bases between. CDR3: CASSPTWGAGKNIQYF. The DNA for the CDR3 is TGTGCCAGCAGTCCAACCTGGGGGGCTGGCAAAAACATTCAGTACTTC.

In its sample, this clone was seen once. V and J are TRBV7-9 and TRBJ2-1; D uncertain. V was clipped by 3 bases and J by 9 bases, with 9 bases between them. Germline-derived CDR1 and CDR2 are SEHNR and FQNEAQ (reference sequence). This CDR3 contains 12 residues. CDR3 amino acids: CASSLADGEQFF. The CDR3 region has the DNA TGTGCCAGCAGCTTGGCCGACGGTGAGCAGTTCTTC.

The gene calls are TRBV11-2 and TRBJ2-7; D gene uncertain. This CDR3 region has 12 residues. With 2 bases removed from V and 5 bases from J, the gap between germline ends came to 7 bases. Germline V gives CDR1 SGHAT, CDR2 FQNNGV. In DNA form, the CDR3 reads TGTGCCAGCAGCTTAATTGTCGACGAGCAGTACTTC. Translating gives CASSLIVDEQYF.

Note on this clone: One junction end does not reproduce the germline sequence, and a read error may be involved. The chain recombines TRBV7-7 with TRBJ2-5; 11 bases align to TRBD2. Looked up from germline, CDR1 is SSHAT and CDR2 is FNYEAQ (reference sequence). There are 16 residues in the CDR3. For the CDR3, the DNA is TGTGCTAGCAGCCCCCGACTAGCGGGGTTTTTAGAGACCCAGTACTTC. This gives the protein CASSPRLAGFLETQYF. Based on the CDR3 plus reference TRBV7-7 and TRBJ2-5, the full variable domain is GAGVSQSPRYKVTKRGQDVTLRCDPISSHATLYWYQQALGQGPEFLTYFNYEAQPDKSGLPSDRFSAERPEGSISTLTIQRTEQRDSAMYRCASSPRLAGFLETQYFGPGTRLLVL.

V usage is TRBV2 and J usage is TRBJ2-3; maybe TRBD1 (5 bases). The V end lost 8 bases, the J end lost 0 bases, and 21 bases lay between the germline ends. The CDR3 is made up of 17 amino acids. Germline V lookup: CDR1 SNHLY, CDR2 FYNNEI. The CDR3 loop reads CASFDKGAGSSTDTQYF. CDR3 coding DNA: TGTGCCAGCTTCGACAAGGGCGCAGGGTCTAGCACAGATACGCAGTATTTT. The variable domain in full, completed from reference TRBV2 and TRBJ2-3, reads EPEVTQTPSHQVTQMGQEVILRCVPISNHLYFYWYRQILGQKVEFLVSFYNNEISEKSEIFDDQFSVERPDGSNFTLKIRSTKLEDSAMYFCASFDKGAGSSTDTQYFGPGTRLTVL.

The chain uses TRBV7-9 and TRBJ2-7, with D tentatively TRBD1 (5 bases). Per the germline V gene, CDR1 is SEHNR and CDR2 is FQNEAQ (reference sequence). V was trimmed by 6 bases and J by 2 bases, leaving 14 bases between them. This CDR3 has 14 residues. In nucleotides, the CDR3 is TGTGCCAGCAGTAGCATGGGGCCCACCTACGAGCAGTACTTC. Translated, it gives CASSSMGPTYEQYF.

The chain combines TRBV7-8 with TRBJ2-1; 11 bases map to TRBD2. The CDR3 extends over 17 amino acids. With 3 bases clipped from V and 3 bases from J, the junction kept 7 bases outside the gene matches. Germline lookup yields CDR1 SGHVS and CDR2 FQNEAQ. CDR3 DNA: TGTGCCAGCAGCTTCCGAAGGGGACTAGCGGTCTACAATGAGCAGTTCTTC. Its translation is CASSFRRGLAVYNEQFF.

This clone was seen a single time. CDR3 bases: TGTGCCAGCAGTTCCCTCGGGGAGATAAACGAGCAGTACTTC. Translating gives CASSSLGEINEQYF. The chain uses TRBV13 and TRBJ2-7; maybe TRBD2 (5 bases). The germline V gene encodes CDR1 PRHDT and CDR2 FYEKMQ (reference sequence). V was shortened by 6 bases and J by 5 bases, with 17 bases between the two germline ends. This CDR3 comprises 14 residues. The variable domain in full, with the rest retrieved from reference TRBV13 and TRBJ2-7, is AAGVIQSPRHLIKEKRETATLKCYPIPRHDTVYWYQQGPGQDPQFLISFYEKMQSDKGSIPDRFSAQQFSDYHSELNMSSLELGDSALYFCASSSLGEINEQYFGPGTRLTVT.